A single sample is the source of the 25 T cell receptor beta chains below, sequenced in a study of early T cells in non-severe SARS-CoV-2 infection. A single record per CDR3 protein comes from TCRdb applying MiXCR to the 5' RACE reads. The table shows around 92,000 distinct CDR3 sequences, with 9.5% to 11% occurring only once. Sequencing was performed on whole blood. The receptor source for this set is an adult who was a healthcare worker with PCR-confirmed SARS-CoV-2 infection or an uninfected control (not recorded which).

A word on this clonotype: Possible read error: a much larger clone is one base away. No conserved phenylalanine or tryptophan is present at the end of the CDR3, so a read error is the likely explanation. The chain combines TRBV5-1 with TRBJ2-7; D may be TRBD2 (6 bases). Trimming pared 4 bases from V and 7 bases from J, leaving 21 bases between. Looked up from germline, CDR1 is SGHRS and CDR2 is YFSETQ. The CDR3 totals 15 residues. The CDR3 sequence is CASSPPSTGELEQYI. As DNA, the CDR3 is TGCGCCAGCAGCCCCCCGAGTACGGGAGAATTAGAGCAGTACATC.

This clonotype was observed at least ten times. The chain links TRBV5-1 to TRBJ2-6; D gene unclear. This CDR3 has 15 residues. The V gene lost 5 bases and the J gene lost 0 bases, with 9 bases spanning the gap. Germline values: CDR1 SGHRS, CDR2 YFSETQ. The CDR3 sequence is CASRDRPSGANVLTF. DNA for the CDR3: TGCGCCAGCAGGGATCGACCCTCTGGGGCCAACGTCCTGACTTTC.

On this clonotype itself: This sequence may be a read error, since a much larger clone differs from it by one base. This likely comes from a read error, as the CDR3 has no conserved phenylalanine or tryptophan at its end. The genes are TRBV12-3 or TRBV12-4 and TRBJ1-5; D is ambiguous. Trimming pared 5 bases from V and 7 bases from J, leaving 9 bases between. This CDR3 has 12 residues. The CDR3 spells CASSRLPQPQHS. The CDR3 bases are TGTGCCAGCAGTCGGTTGCCCCAGCCCCAGCATTCT.

The V gene is TRBV25-1, the J gene TRBJ2-7; D remains unclear. CDR1 and CDR2 (germline): MGHDK, SYGVNS. The germline V and J ends were trimmed by 4 bases and 5 bases, with 6 bases remaining between them. This CDR3 contains 11 residues. The DNA of the CDR3 is TGTGCCAGCAGTGGTGCCCACGAGCAGTACTTC. As protein: CASSGAHEQYF.

There are a few counts of this clonotype. CDR3 nucleotide sequence: TGTGCCACCAGCAGAGACCCCCTTATAGCGGTCTCCTACAATGAGCAGTTCTTC. Translating it yields CATSRDPLIAVSYNEQFF. V and J are TRBV15 and TRBJ2-1, with a tentative D call TRBD2 (6 bases). The V and J ends lost 0 bases and 0 bases respectively, with 15 bases between them. Looked up from germline, CDR1 is LNHNV and CDR2 is YYDKDF (reference sequence). The CDR3 covers 18 residues.

This clonotype was recorded at least ten times. As DNA, the CDR3 is TGTGCCAGCAGCTTAGGTGGGGGGGCGAATTCACCCCTCCACTTT. Amino acids: CASSLGGGANSPLHF. The chain joins TRBV7-9 to TRBJ1-6; D is perhaps TRBD1 (6 bases). CDR3 length equals 15 residues. Per the germline V gene, CDR1 is SEHNR and CDR2 is FQNEAQ (reference sequence). With 1 base removed from V and 7 bases from J, the gap between germline ends came to 11 bases.

The chain is built from TRBV5-1 and TRBJ1-6, with TRBD1 as a possible D gene (5 bases). The CDR3 consists of 20 residues. CDR1 SGHRS and CDR2 YFSETQ come from the germline V gene. V shed 4 bases and J shed 0 bases, with 23 bases lying between them. In DNA form, the CDR3 reads TGCGCCAGCAGCCTGGCTAAACGACAGCCATCACTCTCCTATAATTCACCCCTCCACTTT. This sequence encodes CASSLAKRQPSLSYNSPLHF.

About this clonotype itself: It is unclear where the CDR3 begins or ends on the DNA, so no DNA is shown, and the CDR3 is as TCRdb lists it. The chain employs TRBV28 and TRBJ2-7; the table's D call of TRBD1 was not tested on the DNA. Germline CDR1 is MDHEN and CDR2 is SYDVKM. Inclusive of both ends, the CDR3 amounts to 12 amino acids. The CDR3 reads CASSLFGTGTNF.

This clonotype has just a few counts. This chain links TRBV27 with TRBJ1-5, with D possibly TRBD1 on 5 matching bases. This CDR3 region has 14 residues. From germline, CDR1 is MNHEY and CDR2 SMNVEV (reference sequence). Trimming took 4 bases from V and 3 from J, leaving 10 bases between them. CDR3 protein: CASSSWDHNQPQHF. CDR3 sequence (DNA): TGTGCCAGCAGTTCGTGGGACCACAATCAGCCCCAGCATTTT.

V usage is TRBV29-1 and J usage is TRBJ2-7; 9 bases fit TRBD1. Germline V gene lookup returns CDR1 SQVTM and CDR2 ANQGSEA. V gave up 4 bases and J gave up 6 bases; unmatched junction bases: 10. The CDR3 runs to 14 residues. The DNA for the CDR3 is TGCAGCGTTGTAACCGGGACAGGGACATCCGAGCAGTACTTC. This sequence encodes CSVVTGTGTSEQYF.

V and J are TRBV28 and TRBJ2-3; 11 bases fit TRBD2. There are 15 residues in the CDR3. Trimming removed 5 bases from V and 3 bases from J; junction bases left unmatched: 4. Germline V gene lookup returns CDR1 MDHEN and CDR2 SYDVKM. CDR3 sequence: CASSLTSGRTDTQYF. The CDR3 DNA reads TGTGCCAGCAGTCTTACTAGCGGGAGAACAGATACGCAGTATTTT.

This chain connects TRBV5-1 to TRBJ2-3; 10 nucleotides match TRBD2. V lost 0 bases to trimming and J lost 9 bases; unmatched junction nucleotides: 7. Germline V lookup: CDR1 SGHRS, CDR2 YFSETQ. This CDR3 has 15 amino acids. The CDR3 sequence is CASSLVAGGSKTQYF. In nucleotides, the CDR3 is TGCGCCAGCAGCTTGGTAGCGGGGGGCAGTAAGACGCAGTATTTT. Combining the CDR3 with reference TRBV5-1 and TRBJ2-3 gives the whole variable domain KAGVTQTPRYLIKTRGQQVTLSCSPISGHRSVSWYQQTPGQGLQFLFEYFSETQRNKGNFPGRFSGRQFSNSRSEMNVSTLELGDSALYLCASSLVAGGSKTQYFGPGTRLTVL.

In its sample, this clonotype was seen many times. The rearrangement uses TRBV20-1 and TRBJ2-5, with D perhaps TRBD1 (6 bases). Trimming removed 2 bases at V and 1 base at J, with 14 bases between. The CDR3 totals 15 residues. Germline CDR1 and CDR2: DFQATT and SNEGSKA (reference sequence). The CDR3 coding sequence is TGCAGTGCTAGAAATGGACAGTCAACCCAAGAGACCCAGTACTTC. Protein product: CSARNGQSTQETQYF.

This clonotype was seen a handful of times. The V call is TRBV5-3, the J call TRBJ1-5; D possibly corresponds to TRBD1 (5 bases). TRBV5-3 is marked as an open reading frame, function uncertain. V lost 5 bases and J lost 0, with 12 bases in between. The CDR3 runs to 15 residues. Here the CDR3 DNA reads TGTGCCAGAAGACCGGACACTTTTAGCAATCAGCCCCAGCATTTT. This translates into CARRPDTFSNQPQHF.

CDR3 in amino acids: CASSSRERQETQYF. The CDR3 DNA reads as TGTGCCAGCAGCTCCCGGGAGAGACAAGAGACCCAGTACTTC. The V gene is TRBV7-9, the J gene TRBJ2-5; a weak D match, TRBD2 (6 bases). With 4 bases removed from V and 2 bases from J, the gap between germline ends came to 11 bases. Germline-derived CDR1 and CDR2 are SEHNR and FQNEAQ (reference sequence). This CDR3 is 14 amino acids long.

This clonotype was counted ten times or more. A read error may account for a junction end that differs from germline. The chain recombines TRBV7-2 with TRBJ2-5; 13 positions match TRBD2. The CDR3 spans 19 residues. Germline loops: CDR1 SGHTA, CDR2 FQGNSA. The DNA of the CDR3 is TGTGCCAGCTGCTTAAAGGGACTAGCGGGGAGGGGACTCGGAGAGACCCAGTACTTC. It codes for CASCLKGLAGRGLGETQYF.

In its sample, this clonotype was seen a few times. The J gene is TRBJ2-7, the V gene TRBV30; D unresolved. The CDR3 covers 12 residues. Germline V gene lookup returns CDR1 GTSNPN and CDR2 SVGIG (reference sequence). V lost 0 bases, J lost 6 bases, and 9 bases lay in between. CDR3 region: CAWSVRSSEQYF. The CDR3 DNA sequence: TGTGCCTGGAGTGTAAGAAGTAGCGAGCAGTACTTC. Using reference TRBV30 and TRBJ2-7 for the parts outside the CDR3, the full variable domain is SQTIHQWPATLVQPVGSPLSLECTVEGTSNPNLYWYRQAAGRGLQLLFYSVGIGQISSEVPQNLSASRPQDRQFILSSKKLLLSDSGFYLCAWSVRSSEQYFGPGTRLTVT.

This clonotype was counted between two and nine times. The chain links TRBV10-3 to TRBJ2-2; D possibly corresponds to TRBD2 (6 bases). The ends were cut back, 5 bases at V and 7 bases at J, with 11 bases in the middle. The CDR3 spans 13 residues. The germline V gene has CDR1 ENHRY and CDR2 SYGVKD. CDR3 in DNA: TGTGCCATCAGTTATCACGGGGGCGGGGAGCTGTTTTTT. Its translation is CAISYHGGGELFF.

The chain is built from TRBV18 and TRBJ1-4; no clear D gene. Per germline, CDR1 KGHSH and CDR2 LQKENI. The CDR3 is 16 residues long. Deletions cut 1 base from V and 0 bases from J, with 9 bases between. Here the CDR3 DNA reads TGTGCCAGCTCACCACGGGTAGAGACAACTAATGAAAAACTGTTTTTT. Protein: CASSPRVETTNEKLFF.

This clonotype was observed a few times. This sequence joins TRBV7-6 and TRBJ1-3, with TRBD1 matching 9 bases. The CDR3 has 16 residues. V lost 5 bases and J lost 2; bases outside the gene matches: 7. Looked up from germline, CDR1 is SGHVS and CDR2 is FNYEAQ. The CDR3: CASSPQYRGPGNTIYF. CDR3 DNA: TGTGCCAGCAGCCCACAATACAGGGGGCCTGGAAACACCATATATTTT.

V gene TRBV5-1 combines with J gene TRBJ2-2; D might be TRBD2 (6 bases). Germline values: CDR1 SGHRS, CDR2 YFSETQ. There are 14 residues in the CDR3. With 9 bases removed from V and 5 bases from J, the gap between germline ends came to 17 bases. CDR3 residues: CATPARAGTGELFF. In DNA, the CDR3 is TGCGCCACTCCGGCCCGGGCGGGGACCGGGGAGCTGTTTTTT.

This clonotype occurred a few times. The gene calls are TRBV2 and TRBJ2-6; D unclear. The CDR3 is 15 amino acids. Germline V gives CDR1 SNHLY, CDR2 FYNNEI. V lost 5 bases and J lost 0, with 8 bases in between. This chain's CDR3 is CASSSGISGANVLTF. The CDR3, as DNA: TGTGCCAGCAGTTCAGGAATCTCTGGGGCCAACGTCCTGACTTTC.

This clonotype was detected ten times or more. V usage is TRBV28 and J usage is TRBJ1-5; D is unresolved. The CDR3 has 15 residues. V lost 2 bases and J 2 bases, leaving 10 bases between the germline ends. The germline V gene encodes CDR1 MDHEN and CDR2 SYDVKM. The CDR3 reads CASSLKGRGNQPQHF. The CDR3 DNA follows: TGTGCCAGCAGTTTAAAGGGTAGAGGCAATCAGCCCCAGCATTTT.

This clonotype was detected ten times or more. CDR3 in DNA: TGTGCCAGCAGTAAGGGACTAGCGGGAGGCGAGCAGTACTTC. Protein sequence: CASSKGLAGGEQYF. The chain employs TRBV27 and TRBJ2-7; 15 bases map to TRBD2. V shed 5 bases, J shed 6 bases, and the junction held 2 bases outside the gene matches. CDR1 is MNHEY and CDR2 is SMNVEV in the germline V gene (reference sequence). This CDR3 spans 14 amino acids.

This clonotype was observed a few times. J is TRBJ2-2 and V is TRBV2; 9 bases align to TRBD1. Germline V lookup: CDR1 SNHLY, CDR2 FYNNEI. There are 16 residues in the CDR3. The V and J ends lost 5 bases and 6 bases, in that order; junction bases with no gene match: 10. The CDR3: CASSKDRGNEAGELFF. DNA of the CDR3: TGTGCCAGCAGTAAGGACAGGGGCAATGAGGCCGGGGAGCTGTTTTTT. The full variable domain, rest sourced from reference TRBV2 and TRBJ2-2, is EPEVTQTPSHQVTQMGQEVILRCVPISNHLYFYWYRQILGQKVEFLVSFYNNEISEKSEIFDDQFSVERPDGSNFTLKIRSTKLEDSAMYFCASSKDRGNEAGELFFGEGSRLTVL.